The clone carrying this T cell receptor beta chain was observed a few times. The CDR3 is 16 residues long. Trimming took 4 bases from V and 5 from J; bases not matched to a gene: 9. Germline loops: CDR1 KGHSH, CDR2 LQKENI. These data come from a study of T-cell memory formation after mild COVID-19. Via MiXCR, TCRdb re-called the 5' RACE reads, giving one row per CDR3 protein. This sample carries roughly 300,000 distinct CDR3 sequences, roughly an eighth of them seen once, and the ten largest clones take roughly 20%. What was sequenced was PBMCs or a T cell subset sorted from them (not recorded which). The source is a man aged 18 to 35 who had mild COVID-19 (a few samples of this study predate the infection). Cell type and time point are not known. The chain joins TRBV18 to TRBJ1-1; 11 nucleotides match TRBD1. The CDR3 reads CASSLRGQGDPTEAFF. In DNA form, the CDR3 reads TGTGCCAGCTCACTACGGGGACAGGGGGATCCGACTGAAGCTTTCTTT.